A selection of T cell receptor beta chains follows, all from one sample in a study of blood T cell repertoires in COVID-19. Assay used: immunoSEQ multiplex PCR; TCRdb lists only in-frame clones, some missing. The sample includes approximately 75,000 clones, around 80% of them seen just once. Sequencing was done on a sample of peripheral blood. The source of these receptors is a man over 45 with COVID-19, enrolled during active disease. Both conserved end residues are part of each CDR3. A D gene is named only where the DNA matches it firmly. Expanded clones get a size class; other rows say once, few or many, or leave the size out.

>TRBJ2-2|TRBD1|medium-sized|TRBV24-1
CATSKQGADTGELFF
TGTGCCACCTCAAAACAGGGGGCGGACACCGGGGAGCTGTTTTTT
>TRBJ2-7|TRBD2|.|TRBV9
CASSVAGGPYEQYF
TGTGCCAGCAGCGTAGCGGGAGGTCCCTACGAGCAGTACTTC
>TRBJ2-3|.|.|TRBV20-1
CSASQAVAGTQYF
TGCAGTGCTAGTCAAGCCGTTGCGGGAACGCAGTATTTT
>TRBJ2-1|TRBD2|.|TRBV11-2
CASSPSSLSRYKRGNEQFF
TGTGCCAGCAGCCCGTCATCTTTGTCCAGGTACAAGCGGGGGAATGAGCAGTTCTTC
>TRBJ1-2|.|.|TRBV11-2
CASSLVQTNYGYTF
TGTGCCAGCAGCTTAGTACAGACCAACTATGGCTACACCTTC
>TRBJ2-7|TRBD2|.|TRBV4-1
CASSQEGGTFWEQYF
TGCGCCAGCAGCCAAGAGGGGGGGACTTTTTGGGAGCAGTACTTC
>TRBJ1-6|TRBD1|.|TRBV4-1
CASSQDRRGQAQSGNSPLHF
TGCGCCAGCAGCCAAGATCGTCGGGGACAGGCACAATCGGGAAATTCACCCCTCCACTTT
>TRBJ1-5|.|.|TRBV20-1
CSASRTTLSQPQHF
TGCAGTGCTAGTCGGACAACTCTGAGTCAGCCCCAGCATTTT
>TRBJ1-1|TRBD1|.|TRBV9
CASSVAGQDTEAFF
TGTGCCAGCAGCGTAGCCGGACAGGACACTGAAGCTTTCTTT
>TRBJ2-5|TRBD2|.|TRBV10-1
CASISGRALRETQYF
TGCGCCAGCATTAGCGGGAGGGCCCTCAGAGAGACCCAGTACTTC
>TRBJ1-4|.|.|TRBV18
CASSPRQLNEKLFF
TGTGCCAGCTCACCACGACAGTTAAATGAAAAACTGTTTTTT
>TRBJ2-1|TRBD2|.|TRBV25-1
CASSEPGGTYNEQFF
TGTGCCAGCAGTGAACCGGGGGGAACCTACAATGAGCAGTTCTTC
>TRBJ1-3|.|few|TRBV25-1
CASSEGHAGNTIYF
TGTGCCAGCAGTGAAGGACATGCTGGAAACACCATATATTTT
>TRBJ2-1|.|.|TRBV5-4
CASSLSGGNEQFF
TGTGCCAGCAGCCTCTCAGGAGGAAATGAGCAGTTCTTC
>TRBJ2-5|TRBD1|.|TRBV9
CASSVADRQQETQYF
TGTGCCAGCAGCGTAGCGGACAGGCAGCAAGAGACCCAGTACTTC
>TRBJ1-5|.|.|TRBV7-2
CASSLDRRSNQPQHF
TGTGCCAGCAGCTTAGATAGGAGAAGCAATCAGCCCCAGCATTTT
>TRBJ2-7|TRBD1|.|TRBV9
CASSVGAGGGQSSYEQYF
TGTGCCAGCAGCGTGGGAGCAGGGGGCGGACAAAGCTCCTACGAGCAGTACTTC
>TRBJ2-7|TRBD1|.|TRBV28
CASSFVGQGKDEQYF
TGTGCCAGCAGTTTCGTGGGACAGGGGAAAGACGAGCAGTACTTC
>TRBJ2-1|.|.|TRBV28
CASSLRGLLYNEQFF
TGTGCCAGCAGTTTAAGGGGCCTCCTATACAATGAGCAGTTCTTC
>TRBJ2-3|.|.|TRBV12-3/TRBV12-4
CASSWGPDTQYF
TGTGCCAGCAGTTGGGGCCCAGATACGCAGTATTTT
>TRBJ2-5|.|.|TRBV7-2
CASSYRAFGGETQYF
TGTGCCAGCAGCTACCGGGCCTTCGGAGGCGAGACCCAGTACTTC
>TRBJ2-5|TRBD2|few|TRBV24-1
CATSDVGLDRSQYF
TGTGCCACCAGTGACGTGGGACTAGACAGATCCCAGTACTTC
>TRBJ2-2|.|.|TRBV9
CASSVEVAGSGGELFF
TGTGCCAGCAGCGTAGAGGTGGCAGGGTCGGGCGGGGAGCTGTTTTTT
>TRBJ1-3|TRBD1|.|TRBV7-8
CASSLIQGASGNTIYF
TGTGCCAGCAGCTTGATACAGGGGGCCTCTGGAAACACCATATATTTT
>TRBJ2-3|TRBD2|.|TRBV30
CAWSASGGTDTQYF
TGTGCCTGGAGTGCTAGCGGAGGGACAGATACGCAGTATTTT
>TRBJ1-5|.|.|TRBV9
CASSASGLYQPQHF
TGTGCCAGCAGCGCCTCAGGGTTATATCAGCCCCAGCATTTT
>TRBJ1-2|TRBD1|.|TRBV6-1
CASSETGVYGYTF
TGTGCCAGCAGTGAAACAGGGGTCTATGGCTACACCTTC
>TRBJ2-5|.|few|TRBV11-2
CASSSGSSGETQYF
TGTGCCAGCAGCTCCGGTTCGTCGGGAGAGACCCAGTACTTC
>TRBJ2-6|TRBD1|.|TRBV7-2
CASSPPGGDFGANVLTF
TGTGCCAGCAGCCCCCCAGGGGGCGACTTCGGGGCCAACGTCCTGACTTTC
>TRBJ2-7|TRBD1|.|TRBV5-1
CASSPRDRGNYEQYF
TGCGCCAGCAGCCCCCGGGACAGGGGAAACTACGAGCAGTACTTC
>TRBJ1-5|.|.|TRBV15
CATSTSGVGQPQHF
TGTGCCACCAGTACATCAGGGGTCGGGCAGCCCCAGCATTTT
>TRBJ1-2|.|.|TRBV12-3/TRBV12-4
CASGQFTNYGYTF
TGTGCCAGCGGACAGTTTACTAACTATGGCTACACCTTC
>TRBJ2-7|.|.|TRBV11-2
CASSLDRGVYEQYF
TGTGCCAGCAGCTTAGACAGGGGCGTGTACGAGCAGTACTTC
>TRBJ1-2|.|.|TRBV18
CASSPSFRRAGYGYTF
TGTGCCAGCTCACCCTCCTTTAGGCGGGCTGGCTATGGCTACACCTTC
>TRBJ2-1|TRBD2|.|TRBV28
CASSRPGLAENNEQFF
TGTGCCAGCAGTCGTCCCGGACTAGCGGAGAACAATGAGCAGTTCTTC
>TRBJ2-3|.|.|TRBV29-1
CSVAPSDTQYF
TGCAGCGTTGCCCCCTCAGATACGCAGTATTTT
>TRBJ2-5|TRBD2|few|TRBV6-2/TRBV6-3
CASSYGTSMETQYF
TGTGCCAGCAGTTACGGGACTAGCATGGAGACCCAGTACTTC
>TRBJ1-1|.|few|TRBV5-1
CASTLDGGGTEAFF
TGCGCCAGCACCCTGGATGGGGGAGGCACTGAAGCTTTCTTT
>TRBJ1-6|.|.|TRBV30
CAWSVRGGNSPLHF
TGTGCCTGGAGTGTAAGGGGGGGCAATTCACCCCTCCACTTT
>TRBJ1-3|TRBD1|once|TRBV7-2
CASSPGTGRYTIYF
TGTGCCAGCAGCCCAGGGACAGGGAGATACACCATATATTTT
>TRBJ2-7|TRBD2|few|TRBV5-4
CASSHVAGAAYEQYF
TGTGCCAGCAGCCATGTAGCGGGAGCAGCTTACGAGCAGTACTTC
>TRBJ2-3|TRBD2|.|TRBV18
CASSPQAGVGDTQYF
TGTGCCAGCTCACCCCAGGCGGGGGTAGGAGATACGCAGTATTTT
>TRBJ1-1|TRBD1|.|TRBV24-1
CATSDPGTGNEAFF
TGTGCCACCAGTGACCCCGGGACAGGGAATGAAGCTTTCTTT
>TRBJ1-5|.|.|TRBV12-3/TRBV12-4
CASSFIWGEAQHF
TGTGCCAGCAGTTTCATCTGGGGGGAGGCCCAGCATTTT
>TRBJ2-7|TRBD1|.|TRBV30
CAWRKKTGGHDEQYF
TGTGCCTGGAGAAAAAAGACAGGGGGCCACGACGAGCAGTACTTC
>TRBJ2-3|TRBD1|.|TRBV19
CASKDRGRSFTDTQYF
TGTGCCAGTAAGGACAGGGGGCGTTCTTTCACAGATACGCAGTATTTT
>TRBJ1-3|.|few|TRBV30
CAWSDEGAGNTIYF
TGTGCCTGGAGTGACGAGGGGGCTGGAAACACCATATATTTT
>TRBJ2-2|TRBD1|.|TRBV7-6
CASSPGTGMIGELFF
TGTGCCAGCAGCCCCGGGACAGGGATGATCGGGGAGCTGTTTTTT
>TRBJ1-6|.|.|TRBV5-1
CASFDGGNSPLHF
TGCGCCAGCTTTGACGGGGGAAATTCACCCCTCCACTTT
>TRBJ1-2|TRBD1|.|TRBV10-3
CAISEFGTGGESGYTF
TGTGCCATCAGTGAGTTTGGGACAGGGGGCGAGAGTGGCTACACCTTC
>TRBJ1-5|TRBD1|once|TRBV28
CATKGGFKSNQPQHF
TGTGCCACAAAAGGGGGCTTTAAAAGCAATCAGCCCCAGCATTTT
>TRBJ1-1|TRBD1|.|TRBV7-8
CASSLGGGQGSMNTEAFF
TGTGCCAGCAGCTTAGGGGGGGGACAGGGGAGCATGAACACTGAAGCTTTCTTT
>TRBJ2-2|.|.|TRBV20-1
CSASLGQIYTGELFF
TGCAGTGCTAGTCTAGGACAGATCTACACCGGGGAGCTGTTTTTT
>TRBJ1-1|TRBD1|.|TRBV25-1
CASSEFQDRGGETEAFF
TGTGCCAGCAGTGAATTCCAGGACAGGGGTGGGGAAACTGAAGCTTTCTTT
>TRBJ1-1|.|.|TRBV3-1/TRBV3-2
CASSPVGDTEAFF
TGTGCCAGCAGCCCCGTAGGGGACACTGAAGCTTTCTTT
>TRBJ2-3|.|.|TRBV5-1
CASSPRGADTQYF
TGCGCCAGCAGTCCCAGGGGCGCAGATACGCAGTATTTT
>TRBJ1-6|.|.|TRBV14
CASSQGGRNSPLHF
TGTGCCAGCAGCCAAGGGGGGAGGAATTCACCCCTCCACTTT